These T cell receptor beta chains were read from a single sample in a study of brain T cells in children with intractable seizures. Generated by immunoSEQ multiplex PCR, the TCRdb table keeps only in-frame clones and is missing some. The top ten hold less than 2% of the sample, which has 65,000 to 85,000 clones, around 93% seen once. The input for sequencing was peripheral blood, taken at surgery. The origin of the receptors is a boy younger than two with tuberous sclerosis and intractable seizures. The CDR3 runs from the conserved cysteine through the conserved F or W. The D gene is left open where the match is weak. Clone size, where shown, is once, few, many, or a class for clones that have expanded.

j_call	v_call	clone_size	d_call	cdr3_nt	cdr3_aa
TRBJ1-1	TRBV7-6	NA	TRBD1	TGTGCCAGCAGCTTAGCCGTATCCCGAACAGGGGAAACTGAAGCTTTCTTT	CASSLAVSRTGETEAFF
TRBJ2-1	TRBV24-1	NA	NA	TGTGCCACCAGTGATTTCATCCACAATGAGCAGTTCTTC	CATSDFIHNEQFF
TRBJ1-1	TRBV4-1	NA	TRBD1	TGCGCCAGCAGCCAAGGTCGACAGGGGAAGTACACTGAAGCTTTCTTT	CASSQGRQGKYTEAFF
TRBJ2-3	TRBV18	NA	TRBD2	TGTGCCAGCTCACTTAGCGGGAGCGGCACAGATACGCAGTATTTT	CASSLSGSGTDTQYF
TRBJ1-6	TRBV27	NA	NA	TGTGCCAGCAGCCTAGTAGGCGGTTCACCCCTCCACTTT	CASSLVGGSPLHF
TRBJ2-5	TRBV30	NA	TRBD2	TGTGCCTGGAGTGTGGCGGGAGGGCCTGGGGAGACCCAGTACTTC	CAWSVAGGPGETQYF
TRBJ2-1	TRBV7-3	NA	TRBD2	TGTGCCAGCAGCTTTAGTCTGGGACTAGCGTATGAGCAGTTCTTC	CASSFSLGLAYEQFF
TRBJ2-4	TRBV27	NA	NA	TGTGCCAGCAGTTTAAGGGGGGTAGCCAAAAACATTCAGTACTTC	CASSLRGVAKNIQYF
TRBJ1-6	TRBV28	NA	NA	TGTGCCAGCTTCCGGGACGTTGGAAATTCACCCCTCCACTTT	CASFRDVGNSPLHF
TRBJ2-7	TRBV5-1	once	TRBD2	TGCGCCAGCAGCTTGTCGGGACTAGCGGGGGAAGGGGAGCAGTACTTC	CASSLSGLAGEGEQYF
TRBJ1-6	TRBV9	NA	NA	TGTGCCAGCAGCGTACGGGGGGCCCTTAATTCACCCCTCCACTTT	CASSVRGALNSPLHF
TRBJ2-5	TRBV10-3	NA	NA	TGTGCCATCGGAGGGGAGACCCAGTACTTC	CAIGGETQYF
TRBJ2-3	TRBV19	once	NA	TGTGCCAGTAGAATCAACCTGGGGCCAGATACGCAGTATTTT	CASRINLGPDTQYF
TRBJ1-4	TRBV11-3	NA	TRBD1	TGTGCCAGCAGCGAACAGGGGCGCAGCGAAAAACTGTTTTTT	CASSEQGRSEKLFF
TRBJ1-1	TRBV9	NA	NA	TGTGCCAGCAGCGTAGAGGGGTCGGGCACTGAAGCTTTCTTT	CASSVEGSGTEAFF
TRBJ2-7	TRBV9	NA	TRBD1	TGTGCCAGCAGCCGCGATCCGGGACAGGGGGTGAGCGAGCAGTACTTC	CASSRDPGQGVSEQYF
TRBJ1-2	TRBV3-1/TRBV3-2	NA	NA	TGTGCCAGCAGCCAAGCGGGGCCAGGGGATATCTTTAACTATGGCTACACCTTC	CASSQAGPGDIFNYGYTF
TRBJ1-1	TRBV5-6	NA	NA	TGTGCCAGCAGCTTGGCAATTGGGGGCAGGGCCATCAAAGCTTTCTTT	CASSLAIGGRAIKAFF
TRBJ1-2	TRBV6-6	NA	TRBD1	TGTGCCAGCAGTCTTGGACAGGTGGGGACCTATGGCTACACCTTC	CASSLGQVGTYGYTF
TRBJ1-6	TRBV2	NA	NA	TGTGCCAGCAGTGTGGTAGCGGCCGCACGGAGAAATTCACCCCTCCACTTT	CASSVVAAARRNSPLHF
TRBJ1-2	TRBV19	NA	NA	TGTGCCAGTAGTATAGATCATATGAAGGTTGTGGGCTACACCTTC	CASSIDHMKVVGYTF
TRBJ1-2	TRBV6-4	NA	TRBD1	TGTGCCAGCAGTAGGGACAGGAACTATGGCTACACCTTC	CASSRDRNYGYTF
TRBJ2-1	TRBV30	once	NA	TGTGCCTGGAGTTTAAGACTGATCTACAATGAGCAGTTCTTC	CAWSLRLIYNEQFF
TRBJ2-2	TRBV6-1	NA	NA	TGTGCCAGCAGTGAGCGAGCGAACACCGGGGAGCTGTTTTTT	CASSERANTGELFF
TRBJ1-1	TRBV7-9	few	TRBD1	TGTGCCAGCAGCTCGGGACAGGGTATTAACACTGAAGCTTTCTTT	CASSSGQGINTEAFF
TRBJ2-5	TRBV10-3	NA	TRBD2	TGTGCCATCAGTGAGAGTAAGCGGGGGACGTACCAAGAGACCCAGTACTTC	CAISESKRGTYQETQYF
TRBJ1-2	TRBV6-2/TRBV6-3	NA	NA	TGTGCCAGCAGTTTCAGGGTTGACTATGGCTACACCTTC	CASSFRVDYGYTF
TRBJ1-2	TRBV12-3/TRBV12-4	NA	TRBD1	TGTGCCAGCAGCATGGGACAGGCTTATGGCTACACCTTC	CASSMGQAYGYTF
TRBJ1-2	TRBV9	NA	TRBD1	TGTGCCAGCAGCCCCGAGACAGGGCCGAACGAGGGCTACACCTTC	CASSPETGPNEGYTF
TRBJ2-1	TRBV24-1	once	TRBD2	TGTGCCACCAGTGGAAGCGGGGGGATAAGCTCCTACAATGAGCAGTTCTTC	CATSGSGGISSYNEQFF
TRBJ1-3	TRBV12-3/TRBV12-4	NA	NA	TGTGCCAGCAGCTTAGGTAGGGGAAACACCATATATTTT	CASSLGRGNTIYF
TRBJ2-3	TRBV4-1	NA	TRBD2	TGCGCCAGCAGCCAACTGACTAGCGGGTACCGAGATACGCAGTATTTT	CASSQLTSGYRDTQYF
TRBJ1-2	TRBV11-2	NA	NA	TGTGCCAGCAGCGATTACTATGGCTACACCTTC	CASSDYYGYTF
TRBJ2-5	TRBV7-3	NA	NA	TGTGCCAGCAGCCAGACCCGGACGGAGACCCAGTACTTC	CASSQTRTETQYF